Below, 5 T cell receptor beta chains from the same sample are listed, as sequenced in a study of identifying expanded T cells in peripheral blood. Clones were sequenced by immunoSEQ multiplex PCR, and TCRdb holds only the in-frame ones, with some missing. The repertoire holds 100,000 to 150,000 clones, with roughly 82% as singletons. The sample comprised blood. Every receptor here comes from a person between 18 and 70 years old in good health.

CDR3 sequence (DNA): TGCGCCAGCCGCCCCAGTTGGGCGGGGGGGTCCTACAATGAGCAGTTCTTC. It is translated as CASRPSWAGGSYNEQFF. The rearrangement uses TRBV5-1 and TRBJ2-1, with 9 positions matching TRBD2. V shed 7 bases, J shed 1 base, and the junction held 12 bases outside the gene matches. The CDR3 contains 17 residues. Germline V gene data show CDR1 as SGHRS and CDR2 as YFSETQ.

The chain carries TRBV30 and TRBJ1-5; D ambiguous. Trimming shortened V by 0 bases and J by 7 bases, and 13 bases separated the two germline ends. The CDR3 has 14 residues. Germline CDR1 GTSNPN, CDR2 SVGIG (reference sequence). The CDR3: CAWSVSFIGQPQHF. In DNA, the CDR3 is TGTGCCTGGAGTGTTTCCTTTATAGGGCAGCCCCAGCATTTT.

The chain joins TRBV6-1 to TRBJ2-1; the D gene is possibly TRBD1 (6 bases). This CDR3 comprises 15 residues. Germline V gives CDR1 MNHNS, CDR2 SASEGT. Trimming shortened V by 6 bases and J by 5 bases, and 17 bases separated the two germline ends. CDR3 region: CASRPSQGRDNEQFF. The CDR3 DNA is TGTGCCAGCAGACCCTCACAGGGCAGAGACAATGAGCAGTTCTTC.

This chain links TRBV4-2 with TRBJ2-5, with 10 bases aligning to TRBD2. This CDR3 has 16 amino acids. Germline-derived CDR1 and CDR2 are LGHNA and YNFKEQ. J was trimmed by 7 bases and V by 0 bases; bases with no gene match: 8. CDR3 sequence reads: CASSQDQAGGPVTQYF. CDR3 nucleotide sequence: TGTGCCAGCAGCCAAGATCAAGCGGGGGGGCCCGTGACCCAGTACTTC.

This rearrangement joins TRBV5-8 to TRBJ1-5; D unresolved. The germline CDR1 and CDR2 sequences are SGHTS and YDEGEE. The V gene lost 2 bases and the J gene lost 5 bases, with 14 bases spanning the gap. The CDR3 spans 15 residues. The CDR3 sequence is CASSFATSAYQPQHF. The CDR3 DNA sequence: TGTGCCAGCAGCTTCGCGACCTCGGCTTATCAGCCCCAGCATTTT.